Here is one T cell receptor (beta chain) with its context. Its specificity is unknown. The data derive from a study of CD8 T cells in ankylosing spondylitis. The study, taken as a whole, reports: Earlier work had already found some motif variants in reactive arthritis synovial fluid and blood. The study identified a TCR beta motif of several highly homologous variants that appeared characteristic of ankylosing spondylitis blood.

MiXCR, run by TCRdb on the 5' RACE reads, gives a single entry per CDR3 protein. The sample lists some 200,000 distinct CDR3 sequences; 10% to 15% were seen once. V lost 1 base, J lost 5 bases, and 21 bases lay in between. This CDR3 has 17 residues. The germline gives CDR1 SEHNR, CDR2 FQNEAQ (reference sequence). This sequence originates from a male donor with ankylosing spondylitis or in good health (not recorded which). Sequenced: blood, either unsorted or a sorted T cell fraction (not recorded which). The V and J genes are TRBV7-9 and TRBJ2-7, with D hard to call. The CDR3 DNA reads TGTGCCAGCAGCTTAGGACCCCACCTTACCTACATAGACGAGCAGTACTTC. As protein: CASSLGPHLTYIDEQYF.